This T cell receptor beta chain is drawn from a study of shared clonotypes between healthy human individuals. Recent vaccinations or acute infections were absent in the healthy HIV-negative adult donors. Unsorted samples drew genomic DNA from tens of millions of PBMCs. Sequenced by immunoSEQ multiplex PCR; TCRdb stores in-frame clones only, minus some. The table records fewer than 650,000 clones, over 60% of them present only once. The sample comprised PBMCs. The source is a middle-aged woman in good health. Some clones in this sample may be carry-over from other donors' samples.

CDR3 sequence (DNA): TGTGCCAGCAGCCTGCTAGCGGGGCTCACAGATACGCAGTATTTT. As protein: CASSLLAGLTDTQYF. The rearrangement uses TRBV27 and TRBJ2-3; TRBD2 matches 9 bases. V was pared by 6 bases and J by 2 bases, with 6 bases of the junction left unmatched. In germline, CDR1 is MNHEY, CDR2 SMNVEV (reference sequence). The length of the CDR3 is 15 residues.